This T cell receptor beta chain was observed in a study of shared clonotypes between healthy human individuals. Study overall: Donor ages ranged 18 to 49 years: two women, a few men. CD4 naive and memory got three plates each, CD8 naive two, CD8 memory one. Findings and limits, study-wide: Investigators collected only blood, and repertoires in tissues likely differ.

CDR1 MDHEN and CDR2 SYDVKM come from the germline V gene. The V end lost 7 bases, the J end lost 3 bases, and 15 bases lay between the germline ends. The CDR3 covers 15 residues. Points on this clone: Antigen: not known.

As handled by the study authors: Junction-only sequences produced by ImmunoSEQ had no quality scores, so filtering differed. The data were produced by immunoSEQ multiplex PCR, yet TCRdb's version contains in-frame clones alone and is incomplete. D and trimming were read from the DNA, whereas the V and J calls and clone size are those reported in that table. The sample holds hundreds of thousands of clones, around 78% seen once. The receptor's source is a woman between 25 and 40 years old in good health. The chain uses TRBV28 and TRBJ2-2; D possibly corresponds to TRBD1 (6 bases). Sequencing input: memory CD4+ T cells sorted from blood. As to subset: CD45RA-negative fraction. The CDR3 sequence: CASTTGGRDTGELFF. CDR3 DNA sequence: TGTGCCAGCACCACTGGGGGCCGGGACACCGGGGAGCTGTTTTTT.